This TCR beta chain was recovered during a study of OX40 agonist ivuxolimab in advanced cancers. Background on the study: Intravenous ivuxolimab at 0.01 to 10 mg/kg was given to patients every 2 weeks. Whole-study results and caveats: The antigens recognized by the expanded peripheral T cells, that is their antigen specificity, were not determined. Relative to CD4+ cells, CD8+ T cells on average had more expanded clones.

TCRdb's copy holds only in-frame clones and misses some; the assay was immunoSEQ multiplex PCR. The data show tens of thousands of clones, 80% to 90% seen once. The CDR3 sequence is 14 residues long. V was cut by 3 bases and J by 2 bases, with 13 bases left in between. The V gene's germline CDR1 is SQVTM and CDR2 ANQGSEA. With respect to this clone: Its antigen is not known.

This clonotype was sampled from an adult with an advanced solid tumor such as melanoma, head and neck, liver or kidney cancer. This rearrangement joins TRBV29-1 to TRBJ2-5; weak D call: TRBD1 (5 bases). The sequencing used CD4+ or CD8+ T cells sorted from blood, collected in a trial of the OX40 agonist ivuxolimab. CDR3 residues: CSVDYRPGQETQYF. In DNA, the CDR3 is TGCAGCGTTGACTATCGTCCAGGGCAAGAGACCCAGTACTTC.